What follows describes a single T cell receptor beta chain. Per the original data handling: Nucleated cell number was recorded as an estimate derived from reference gene primer amplification. Produced via immunoSEQ multiplex PCR; TCRdb's table is partial and in-frame only. For V, J and clone size, that table is used; D and trimming come from the DNA. The table has approximately 170,000 clones, about 85% seen once. While infection was still active, Seattle patients were enrolled and then followed longitudinally. The sample originates from a study of blood T cell repertoires in COVID-19. Germline lookup yields CDR1 SGHAT and CDR2 FQNNGV. V dropped 6 bases and J dropped 3; count of bases not matched to a gene: 8. The CDR3 spans 16 residues.

The sample comprised peripheral blood. This chain uses TRBV11-2 with TRBJ2-2, with TRBD1 matching 9 bases. This clonotype was obtained from a man older than 75 with COVID-19, enrolled during active disease. CDR3 bases: TGTGCCAGCAGAGAACCCGGGACAGGGTACACCGGGGAGCTGTTTTTT. This gives the protein CASREPGTGYTGELFF.